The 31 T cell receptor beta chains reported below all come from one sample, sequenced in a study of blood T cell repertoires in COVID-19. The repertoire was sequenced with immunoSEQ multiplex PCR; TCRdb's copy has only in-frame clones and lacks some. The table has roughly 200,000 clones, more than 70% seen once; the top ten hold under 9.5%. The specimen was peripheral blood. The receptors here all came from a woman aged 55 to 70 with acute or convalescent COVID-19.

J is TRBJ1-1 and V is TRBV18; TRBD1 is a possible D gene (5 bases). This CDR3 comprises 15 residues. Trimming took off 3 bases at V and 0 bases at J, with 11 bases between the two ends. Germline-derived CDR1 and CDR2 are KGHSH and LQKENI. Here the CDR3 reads CASSPDGRVNTEAFF. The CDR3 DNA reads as TGTGCCAGCTCACCTGACGGCAGGGTGAACACTGAAGCTTTCTTT.

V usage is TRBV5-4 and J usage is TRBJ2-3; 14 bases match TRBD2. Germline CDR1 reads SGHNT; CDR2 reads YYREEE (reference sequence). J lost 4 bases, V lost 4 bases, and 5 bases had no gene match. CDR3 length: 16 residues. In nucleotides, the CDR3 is TGTGCCAGCAGCGGGGGGACTAGCGGGAGTGCAGATACGCAGTATTTT. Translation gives CASSGGTSGSADTQYF.

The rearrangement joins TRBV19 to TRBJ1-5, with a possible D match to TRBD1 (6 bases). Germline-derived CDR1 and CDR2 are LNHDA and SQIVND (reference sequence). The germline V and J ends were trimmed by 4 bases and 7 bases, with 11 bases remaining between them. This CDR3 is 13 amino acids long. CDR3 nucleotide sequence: TGTGCCAGTAGTACAGGGGTAGAACAGCCCCAGCATTTT. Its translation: CASSTGVEQPQHF. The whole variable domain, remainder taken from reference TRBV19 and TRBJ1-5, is DGGITQSPKYLFRKEGQNVTLSCEQNLNHDAMYWYRQDPGQGLRLIYYSQIVNDFQKGDIAEGYSVSREKKESFPLTVTSAQKNPTAFYLCASSTGVEQPQHFGDGTRLSIL.

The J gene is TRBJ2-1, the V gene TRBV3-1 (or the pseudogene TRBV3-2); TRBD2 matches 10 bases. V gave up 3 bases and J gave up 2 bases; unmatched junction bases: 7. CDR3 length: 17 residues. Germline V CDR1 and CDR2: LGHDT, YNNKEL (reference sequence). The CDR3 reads CASSQVRLAGAYNEQFF. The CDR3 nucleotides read TGTGCCAGCAGCCAGGTGAGGCTAGCGGGGGCCTACAATGAGCAGTTCTTC.

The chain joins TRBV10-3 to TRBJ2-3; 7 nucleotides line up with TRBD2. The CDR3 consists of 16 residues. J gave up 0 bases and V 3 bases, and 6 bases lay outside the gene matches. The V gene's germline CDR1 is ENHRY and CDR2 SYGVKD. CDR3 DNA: TGTGCCATCAGTGACCTTGGACTAGTTAGCACAGATACGCAGTATTTT. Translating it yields CAISDLGLVSTDTQYF.

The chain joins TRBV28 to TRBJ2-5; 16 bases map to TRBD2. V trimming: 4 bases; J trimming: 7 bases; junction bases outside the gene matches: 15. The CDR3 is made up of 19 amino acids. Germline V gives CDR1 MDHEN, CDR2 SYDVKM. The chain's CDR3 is CASSSPGLAGGTPVGTQYF. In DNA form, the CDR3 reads TGTGCCAGCAGTTCGCCGGGACTAGCGGGAGGGACCCCGGTTGGGACCCAGTACTTC.

CDR3 DNA: TGTGCCAGCAGCCAAGATTCCGGGATAGAGACCCAGTACTTC. The encoded protein is CASSQDSGIETQYF. The chain combines TRBV14 with TRBJ2-5; perhaps TRBD2 as D (5 bases). CDR1 is SGHDN and CDR2 is FVKESK in the germline V gene. V shed 0 bases and J shed 4 bases, with 9 bases lying between them. This CDR3 has 14 residues.

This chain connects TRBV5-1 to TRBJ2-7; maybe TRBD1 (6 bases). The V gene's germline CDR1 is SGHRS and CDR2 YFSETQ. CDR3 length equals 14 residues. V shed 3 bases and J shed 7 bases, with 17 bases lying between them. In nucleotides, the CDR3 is TGCGCCAGCAGCTGGCGTGACAGGACTGATGAGCAGTACTTC. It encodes CASSWRDRTDEQYF.

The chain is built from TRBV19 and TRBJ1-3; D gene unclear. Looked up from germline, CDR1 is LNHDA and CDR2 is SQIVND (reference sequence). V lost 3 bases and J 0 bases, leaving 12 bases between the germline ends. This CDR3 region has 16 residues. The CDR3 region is CASSIGILLSGNTIYF. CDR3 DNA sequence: TGTGCCAGTAGTATTGGCATCCTTCTCTCTGGAAACACCATATATTTT. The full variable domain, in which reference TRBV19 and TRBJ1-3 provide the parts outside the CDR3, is DGGITQSPKYLFRKEGQNVTLSCEQNLNHDAMYWYRQDPGQGLRLIYYSQIVNDFQKGDIAEGYSVSREKKESFPLTVTSAQKNPTAFYLCASSIGILLSGNTIYFGEGSWLTVV.

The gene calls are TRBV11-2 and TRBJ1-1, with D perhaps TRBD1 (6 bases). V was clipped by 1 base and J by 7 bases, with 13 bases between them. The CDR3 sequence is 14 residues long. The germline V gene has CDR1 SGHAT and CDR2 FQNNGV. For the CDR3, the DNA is TGTGCCAGCAGCTTAGTCAGGGGCGGGGGTGAAGCTTTCTTT. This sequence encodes CASSLVRGGGEAFF.

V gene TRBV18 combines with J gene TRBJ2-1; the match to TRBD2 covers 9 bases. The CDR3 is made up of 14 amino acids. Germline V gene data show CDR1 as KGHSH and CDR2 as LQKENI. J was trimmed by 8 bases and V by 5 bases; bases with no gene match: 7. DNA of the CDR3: TGTGCCAGCTCATTTAGCGGGAGCGGGGATGAGCAGTTCTTC. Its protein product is CASSFSGSGDEQFF.

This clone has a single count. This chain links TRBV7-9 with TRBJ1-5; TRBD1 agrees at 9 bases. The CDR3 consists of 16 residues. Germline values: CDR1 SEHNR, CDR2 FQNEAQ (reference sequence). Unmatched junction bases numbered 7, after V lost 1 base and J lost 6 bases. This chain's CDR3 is CASSLGPDRGFQPQHF. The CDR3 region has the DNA TGTGCCAGCAGCTTAGGTCCGGACAGGGGATTTCAGCCCCAGCATTTT.

The CDR3 reads CASSLGQGWTIHEQFF. CDR3 coding DNA: TGTGCCAGCAGCTTAGGACAGGGCTGGACTATCCATGAGCAGTTCTTC. V is TRBV11-3 and J is TRBJ2-1; D may be TRBD1 (7 bases). The V and J ends lost 1 base and 8 bases respectively, with 18 bases between them. Germline V gene lookup returns CDR1 SGHNT and CDR2 YENEEA. The CDR3 totals 16 residues.

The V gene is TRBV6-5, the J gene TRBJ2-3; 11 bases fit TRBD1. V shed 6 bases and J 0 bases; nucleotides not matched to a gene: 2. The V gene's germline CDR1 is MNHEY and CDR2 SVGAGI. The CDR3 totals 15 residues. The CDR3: CASRDRGHSTDTQYF. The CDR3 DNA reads TGTGCCAGCAGGGACAGGGGGCATAGCACAGATACGCAGTATTTT.

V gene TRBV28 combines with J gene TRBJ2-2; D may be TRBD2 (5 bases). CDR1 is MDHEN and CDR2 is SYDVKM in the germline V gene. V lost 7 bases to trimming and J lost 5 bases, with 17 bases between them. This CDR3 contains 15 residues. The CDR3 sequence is CASTNANRRTGELFF. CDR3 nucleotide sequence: TGTGCCAGCACCAACGCGAATCGGAGGACCGGGGAGCTGTTTTTT. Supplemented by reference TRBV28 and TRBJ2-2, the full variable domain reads DVKVTQSSRYLVKRTGEKVFLECVQDMDHENMFWYRQDPGLGLRLIYFSYDVKMKEKGDIPEGYSVSREKKERFSLILESASTNQTSMYLCASTNANRRTGELFFGEGSRLTVL.

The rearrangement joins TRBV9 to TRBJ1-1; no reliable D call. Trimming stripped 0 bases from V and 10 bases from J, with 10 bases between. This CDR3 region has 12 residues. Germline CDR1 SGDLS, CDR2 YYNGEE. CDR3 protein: CASSVGDSVAFF. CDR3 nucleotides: TGTGCCAGCAGCGTAGGTGATTCGGTAGCTTTCTTT.

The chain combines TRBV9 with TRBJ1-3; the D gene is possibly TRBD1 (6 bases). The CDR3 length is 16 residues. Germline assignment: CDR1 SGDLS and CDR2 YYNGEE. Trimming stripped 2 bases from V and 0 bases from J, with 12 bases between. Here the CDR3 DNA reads TGTGCCAGCAGCGTGACTACAGGGAGCTCTGGAAACACCATATATTTT. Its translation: CASSVTTGSSGNTIYF.

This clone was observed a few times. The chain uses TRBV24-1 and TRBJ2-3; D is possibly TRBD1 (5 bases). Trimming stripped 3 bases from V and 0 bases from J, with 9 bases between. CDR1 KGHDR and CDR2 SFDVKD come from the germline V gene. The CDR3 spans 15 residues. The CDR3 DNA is TGTGCCACCAGTGATCAGGGATGGAGCACAGATACGCAGTATTTT. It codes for CATSDQGWSTDTQYF.

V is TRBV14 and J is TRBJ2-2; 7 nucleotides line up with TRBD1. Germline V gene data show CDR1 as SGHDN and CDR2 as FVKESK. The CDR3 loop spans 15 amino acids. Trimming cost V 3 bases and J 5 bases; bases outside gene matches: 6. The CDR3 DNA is TGTGCCAGCAGCCAGCAGGGGGTAGTAACCGGGGAGCTGTTTTTT. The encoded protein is CASSQQGVVTGELFF.

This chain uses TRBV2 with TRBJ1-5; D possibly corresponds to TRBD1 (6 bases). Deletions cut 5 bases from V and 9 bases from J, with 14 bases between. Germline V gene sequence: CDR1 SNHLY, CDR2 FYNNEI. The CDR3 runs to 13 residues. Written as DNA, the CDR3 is TGTGCCAGCAGTTTGGACAGAGATCGGCCCCAGCATTTT. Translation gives CASSLDRDRPQHF.

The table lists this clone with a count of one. CDR3 protein: CASSPGTGPNQPQHF. The CDR3, as DNA: TGTGCCAGTAGTCCCGGGACAGGACCCAATCAGCCCCAGCATTTT. V and J are TRBV19 and TRBJ1-5; 8 bases line up with TRBD1. From germline, CDR1 is LNHDA and CDR2 SQIVND (reference sequence). This CDR3 is 15 amino acids long. V trimming: 5 bases; J trimming: 3 bases; junction bases outside the gene matches: 6.

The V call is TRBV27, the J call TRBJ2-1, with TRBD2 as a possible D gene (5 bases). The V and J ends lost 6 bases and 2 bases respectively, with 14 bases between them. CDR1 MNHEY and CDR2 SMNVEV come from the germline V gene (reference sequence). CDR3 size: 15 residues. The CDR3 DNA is TGTGCCAGCAGCCTAACTAGAAACACCTACAATGAGCAGTTCTTC. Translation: CASSLTRNTYNEQFF.

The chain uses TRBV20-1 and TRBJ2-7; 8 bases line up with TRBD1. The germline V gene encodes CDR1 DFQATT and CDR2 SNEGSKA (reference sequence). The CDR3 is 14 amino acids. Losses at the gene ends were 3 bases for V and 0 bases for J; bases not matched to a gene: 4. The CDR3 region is CSASTGTGSYEQYF. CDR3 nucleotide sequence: TGCAGTGCTAGTACCGGGACAGGCTCCTACGAGCAGTACTTC.

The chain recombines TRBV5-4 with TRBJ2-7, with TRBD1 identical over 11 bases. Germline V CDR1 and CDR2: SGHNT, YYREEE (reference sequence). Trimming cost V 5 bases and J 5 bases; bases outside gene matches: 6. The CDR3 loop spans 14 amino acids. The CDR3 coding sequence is TGTGCCAGCAGGCCGGACAGGGGGCCCCACGAGCAGTACTTC. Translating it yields CASRPDRGPHEQYF.

In DNA, the CDR3 is TGCGCCAGCAGCTTCTTTCTAGCGGGAGATCACGAGCAGTACGTC. This encodes CASSFFLAGDHEQYV. This chain joins TRBV10-1 and TRBJ2-7; 10 bases line up with TRBD2. The V gene end was trimmed by 6 bases and the J gene end by 5 bases; junction bases not matched to a gene: 10. The CDR3 has 15 amino acids. The V gene's germline CDR1 is WNHNN and CDR2 SYGVQD (reference sequence).

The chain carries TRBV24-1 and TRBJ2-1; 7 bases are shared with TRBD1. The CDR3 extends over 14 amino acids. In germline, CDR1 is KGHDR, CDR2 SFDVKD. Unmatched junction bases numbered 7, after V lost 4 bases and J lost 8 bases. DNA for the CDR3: TGTGCCACCAGTGAACCGACAGGGACATATGAGCAGTTCTTC. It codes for CATSEPTGTYEQFF.

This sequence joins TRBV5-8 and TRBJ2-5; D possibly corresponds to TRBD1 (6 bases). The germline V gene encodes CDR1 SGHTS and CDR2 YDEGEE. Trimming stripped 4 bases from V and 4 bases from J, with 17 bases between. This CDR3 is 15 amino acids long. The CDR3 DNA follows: TGTGCCAGCAGCGCTAACAGGGTATCAGGAGAGACCCAGTACTTC. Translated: CASSANRVSGETQYF.

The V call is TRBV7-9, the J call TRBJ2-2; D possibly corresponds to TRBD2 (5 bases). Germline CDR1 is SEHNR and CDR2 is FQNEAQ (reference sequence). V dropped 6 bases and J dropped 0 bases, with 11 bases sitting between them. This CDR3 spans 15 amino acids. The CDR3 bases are TGTGCCAGCAGTATAGGACTGGCGAACACCGGGGAGCTGTTTTTT. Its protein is CASSIGLANTGELFF.

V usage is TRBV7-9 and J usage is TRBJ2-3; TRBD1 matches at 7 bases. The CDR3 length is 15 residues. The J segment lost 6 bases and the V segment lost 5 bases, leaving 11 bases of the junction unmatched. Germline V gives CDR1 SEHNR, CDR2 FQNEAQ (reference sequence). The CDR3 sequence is CASSAGPTGLDTQYF. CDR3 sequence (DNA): TGTGCCAGCAGCGCAGGACCGACAGGGTTGGATACGCAGTATTTT.

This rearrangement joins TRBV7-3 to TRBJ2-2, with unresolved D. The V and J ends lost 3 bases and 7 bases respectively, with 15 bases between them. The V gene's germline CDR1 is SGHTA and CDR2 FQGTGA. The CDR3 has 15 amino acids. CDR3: CASSLPARSDGELFF. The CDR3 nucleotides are TGTGCCAGCAGCTTGCCTGCCAGATCAGACGGGGAGCTGTTTTTT.

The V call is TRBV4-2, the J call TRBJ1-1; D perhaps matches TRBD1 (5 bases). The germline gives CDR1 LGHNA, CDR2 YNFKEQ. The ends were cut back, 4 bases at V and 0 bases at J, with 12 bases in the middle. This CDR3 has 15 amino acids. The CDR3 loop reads CASSLQGSMNTEAFF. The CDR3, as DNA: TGTGCCAGCAGCCTCCAGGGATCAATGAACACTGAAGCTTTCTTT.